The next 27 T cell receptor beta chains were all read from a single sample in a study of blood T cell repertoires in COVID-19. Here immunoSEQ multiplex PCR was the method, and the copy in TCRdb shows in-frame clones only, minus some. This table has about 270,000 clones, around nine tenths appearing once. The sequenced material came from PBMCs or T cells enriched from blood (not recorded which). These receptors all come from a woman aged 18-29 years who had recovered from COVID-19.

The sample holds one count of this clone. The chain carries TRBV24-1 and TRBJ2-1, with 9 bases fitting TRBD2. Germline lookup yields CDR1 KGHDR and CDR2 SFDVKD. V lost 3 bases to trimming and J lost 7 bases; unmatched junction nucleotides: 15. The CDR3 spans 18 residues. The CDR3 region has the DNA TGTGCCACCAGTGATCCCCTAGGGGTAGCGGGAGCGGGGAATGAGCAGTTCTTC. Its translation is CATSDPLGVAGAGNEQFF.

This clone was counted once. This chain links TRBV2 with TRBJ1-3, with 7 bases identical to TRBD1. Germline V gene sequence: CDR1 SNHLY, CDR2 FYNNEI. CDR3 length: 16 residues. The V and J ends lost 5 bases and 4 bases, in that order; junction bases with no gene match: 11. The CDR3, as DNA: TGTGCCAGCAGTCGACAGGGTGGGGGGAACGGAAACACCATATATTTT. This codes for CASSRQGGGNGNTIYF. Combining the CDR3 with reference TRBV2 and TRBJ1-3 gives the whole variable domain EPEVTQTPSHQVTQMGQEVILRCVPISNHLYFYWYRQILGQKVEFLVSFYNNEISEKSEIFDDQFSVERPDGSNFTLKIRSTKLEDSAMYFCASSRQGGGNGNTIYFGEGSWLTVV.

This clone was counted a few times. V and J are TRBV11-2 and TRBJ1-1; D is unclear. Per germline, CDR1 SGHAT and CDR2 FQNNGV. This CDR3 region has 17 residues. Between the trimmed V and J ends, which lost 1 base and 1 base, there was a span of 16 bases. CDR3 amino acids: CASSLGLFRVENTEAFF. In DNA form, the CDR3 reads TGTGCCAGCAGCTTAGGGCTCTTTCGGGTCGAGAACACTGAAGCTTTCTTT. Looking up the rest from reference TRBV11-2 and TRBJ1-1 gives the full variable domain: EAGVAQSPRYKIIEKRQSVAFWCNPISGHATLYWYQQILGQGPKLLIQFQNNGVVDDSQLPKDRFSAERLKGVDSTLKIQPAKLEDSAVYLCASSLGLFRVENTEAFFGQGTRLTVV.

The rearrangement links TRBV6-4 to TRBJ2-1; no firm D call. The CDR3 has 14 residues. V lost 0 bases and J lost 6, with 9 bases in between. The germline V gene has CDR1 MRHNA and CDR2 SNTAGT. CDR3 nucleotides: TGTGCCAGCAGTGACTCCGCGATAGTCAATGAGCAGTTCTTC. This translates into CASSDSAIVNEQFF.

The chain recombines TRBV5-1 with TRBJ1-2; 11 bases map to TRBD1. Trimming removed 5 bases from V and 4 bases from J; junction bases left unmatched: 1. The germline V gene has CDR1 SGHRS and CDR2 YFSETQ. There are 13 residues in the CDR3. The CDR3 protein is CASSGQGAYGYTF. The CDR3 DNA reads as TGCGCCAGCAGTGGACAGGGGGCCTATGGCTACACCTTC.

The rearrangement uses TRBV28 and TRBJ2-7, with 7 bases fitting TRBD2. Trimming took 6 bases from V and 1 from J; bases not matched to a gene: 9. The CDR3 totals 15 residues. Per the germline V gene, CDR1 is MDHEN and CDR2 is SYDVKM. In DNA form, the CDR3 reads TGTGCCAGCAGCGTGACGGGACTACTATCCTACGAGCAGTACTTC. It translates to CASSVTGLLSYEQYF.

The chain joins TRBV27 to TRBJ2-7; tentatively, D is TRBD2 (7 bases). Germline assignment: CDR1 MNHEY and CDR2 SMNVEV (reference sequence). V shed 3 bases and J shed 4 bases, with 13 bases lying between them. CDR3 size: 14 residues. In DNA, the CDR3 is TGTGCCAGCAGTTTGGCGGGGGCCTCGTACGAGCAGTACTTC. It encodes CASSLAGASYEQYF.

This chain uses TRBV9 with TRBJ2-1; D not certain. Germline CDR1 is SGDLS and CDR2 is YYNGEE. CDR3 length: 13 residues. Trimming cost V 0 bases and J 7 bases, with 8 bases left between them. The CDR3 region is CASSVASSNEQFF. CDR3 DNA sequence: TGTGCCAGCAGCGTAGCCAGTTCGAATGAGCAGTTCTTC.

This clone was seen a single time. J is TRBJ1-3 and V is TRBV9; D gene unclear. The V gene lost 0 bases and the J gene lost 8 bases, with 12 bases spanning the gap. The CDR3 runs to 14 residues. Germline V gene sequence: CDR1 SGDLS, CDR2 YYNGEE. CDR3 region: CASSVGVVADTIYF. The DNA of the CDR3 is TGTGCCAGCAGCGTAGGTGTGGTGGCGGACACCATATATTTT.

The chain combines TRBV29-1 with TRBJ2-5; TRBD1 agrees at 7 bases. Germline assignment: CDR1 SQVTM and CDR2 ANQGSEA. The CDR3 extends over 15 amino acids. Trimming at V came to 4 bases and at J to 7 bases, leaving 15 bases not matched to a gene. The CDR3 region has the DNA TGCAGCGTTGTAAATAGGACAGGCCCAGGGGTGACCCAGTACTTC. This codes for CSVVNRTGPGVTQYF.

The V and J genes are TRBV20-1 and TRBJ2-7; no clear D. V gave up 3 bases and J gave up 2 bases, with 5 bases separating them. This CDR3 has 11 residues. CDR1 and CDR2 from the germline V gene are DFQATT and SNEGSKA (reference sequence). As DNA, the CDR3 is TGCAGTGCTAGTTCGGCCTACGAGCAGTACTTC. Encoded protein: CSASSAYEQYF.

The chain carries TRBV7-9 and TRBJ2-5; D perhaps matches TRBD2 (5 bases). This CDR3 region has 14 residues. In germline, CDR1 is SEHNR, CDR2 FQNEAQ (reference sequence). V was shortened by 2 bases and J by 1 base, with 8 bases between the two germline ends. The DNA for the CDR3 is TGTGCCAGCAGCTTATCAAGCGGCCAAGAGACCCAGTACTTC. Translated, it gives CASSLSSGQETQYF.

The chain links TRBV30 to TRBJ1-2; D remains ambiguous. CDR1 and CDR2 (germline): GTSNPN, SVGIG (reference sequence). V lost 0 bases and J lost 8, with 13 bases in between. CDR3 length: 13 residues. The CDR3 coding sequence is TGTGCCTGGAGTGTAGAGGGATTCAGCGGCTACACCTTC. Residues: CAWSVEGFSGYTF.

The chain recombines TRBV30 with TRBJ1-1, with a tentative D call TRBD1 (6 bases). V dropped 4 bases and J dropped 8 bases, with 17 bases sitting between them. The germline gives CDR1 GTSNPN, CDR2 SVGIG (reference sequence). The CDR3 sequence is 13 residues long. CDR3 nucleotides: TGTGCCTGGACACAAACAGGGTTTCAGGAAGCTTTCTTT. Protein product: CAWTQTGFQEAFF.

The chain is built from TRBV19 and TRBJ1-5; D is unclear. With 6 bases removed from V and 4 bases from J, the gap between germline ends came to 7 bases. This CDR3 has 12 residues. From germline, CDR1 is LNHDA and CDR2 SQIVND (reference sequence). The CDR3 bases are TGTGCCAGTAGCAACTTTAATCAGCCCCAGCATTTT. This translates into CASSNFNQPQHF.

This clone was observed a single time. The J gene is TRBJ1-5, the V gene TRBV6-6, with a possible D match to TRBD1 (6 bases). The CDR3 loop spans 17 amino acids. The germline V gene encodes CDR1 MNHNY and CDR2 SVGAGI (reference sequence). V was pared by 5 bases and J by 0 bases, with 17 bases between. The CDR3 nucleotides read TGTGCCAGCAGTCCACGGACAGATACGTATAGCAATCAGCCCCAGCATTTT. Translated: CASSPRTDTYSNQPQHF.

The chain carries TRBV6-5 and TRBJ2-7; 7 nucleotides agree with TRBD1. V shed 8 bases and J 2 bases; nucleotides not matched to a gene: 3. CDR3 length equals 12 residues. From germline, CDR1 is MNHEY and CDR2 SVGAGI. In DNA form, the CDR3 reads TGTGCCAGCTGGGACAGCCCCTACGAGCAGTACTTC. Protein: CASWDSPYEQYF.

The chain couples TRBV21-1 to TRBJ2-5; TRBD2, the D gene given by the table, was not confirmed from the DNA. TRBV21-1 is annotated as a pseudogene. This CDR3 contains 16 residues. The CDR3: CASSLLAETYQETQYF. The DNA of the CDR3 is TGTGCCAGCAGTCTTCTAGCGGAAACTTATCAAGAGACCCAGTACTTC.

This clone was counted once. A junction boundary mismatches the germline segment, possibly from a read error. This sequence joins TRBV27 and TRBJ1-2, with 9 bases that match TRBD1. Germline-derived CDR1 and CDR2 are MNHEY and SMNVEV (reference sequence). The CDR3 is made up of 13 amino acids. In DNA, the CDR3 is TGTGCCAGCAGTTTATCAGACAGGGGGTATTACTTCTTC. Translation gives CASSLSDRGYYFF.

The V gene is TRBV9, the J gene TRBJ1-2, with 11 bases that match TRBD1. This CDR3 has 14 residues. V lost 2 bases to trimming and J lost 6 bases; unmatched junction nucleotides: 3. The germline CDR1 and CDR2 sequences are SGDLS and YYNGEE. For the CDR3, the DNA is TGTGCCAGCAGCGTCGGACAGGGGGCTAATGGCTACACCTTC. Translated, it gives CASSVGQGANGYTF. The whole variable domain, filled in from reference TRBV9 and TRBJ1-2, reads DSGVTQTPKHLITATGQRVTLRCSPRSGDLSVYWYQQSLDQGLQFLIQYYNGEERAKGNILERFSAQQFPDLHSELNLSSLELGDSALYFCASSVGQGANGYTFGSGTRLTVV.

The gene calls are TRBV4-1 and TRBJ2-5; 11 bases are shared with TRBD1. Unmatched junction bases numbered 9, after V lost 4 bases and J lost 2 bases. CDR1 MGHRA and CDR2 YSYEKL come from the germline V gene. CDR3 length: 17 amino acids. Here the CDR3 DNA reads TGCGCCAGCAGCCCGCGGGACAGGGGGGACTTACAAGAGACCCAGTACTTC. This translates into CASSPRDRGDLQETQYF.

The chain combines TRBV11-2 with TRBJ2-1; D is possibly TRBD1 (6 bases). CDR3 size: 11 residues. CDR1 is SGHAT and CDR2 is FQNNGV in the germline V gene. V dropped 5 bases and J dropped 7 bases, with 6 bases sitting between them. The CDR3 region is CASSRGNEQFF. DNA of the CDR3: TGTGCCAGCAGCAGGGGGAATGAGCAGTTCTTC. Variable domain in full (rest from reference TRBV11-2 and TRBJ2-1): EAGVAQSPRYKIIEKRQSVAFWCNPISGHATLYWYQQILGQGPKLLIQFQNNGVVDDSQLPKDRFSAERLKGVDSTLKIQPAKLEDSAVYLCASSRGNEQFFGPGTRLTVL.

The gene calls are TRBV9 and TRBJ1-1; 7 bases are a match to TRBD1. V dropped 2 bases and J dropped 5; count of bases not matched to a gene: 9. CDR3 length: 15 residues. Germline loops: CDR1 SGDLS, CDR2 YYNGEE. Here the CDR3 reads CASSVGDSLGTEAFF. CDR3 bases: TGTGCCAGCAGCGTGGGGGACAGCCTTGGGACTGAAGCTTTCTTT.

This chain uses TRBV9 with TRBJ2-2; D not certain. This CDR3 is built from 12 residues. The germline V and J ends were trimmed by 2 bases and 6 bases, with 5 bases remaining between them. Germline lookup yields CDR1 SGDLS and CDR2 YYNGEE. The DNA of the CDR3 is TGTGCCAGCAGCGTTGGGCCCGGGGAGCTGTTTTTT. This translates into CASSVGPGELFF.

The V call is TRBV5-1, the J call TRBJ2-7, with 10 bases matching TRBD1. Germline V lookup: CDR1 SGHRS, CDR2 YFSETQ. V trimming: 3 bases; J trimming: 3 bases; junction bases outside the gene matches: 3. The CDR3 has 14 residues. As DNA, the CDR3 is TGCGCCAGCAGCTCCGGGACAGGGGTCTACGAGCAGTACTTC. Protein sequence: CASSSGTGVYEQYF.

The CDR3 nucleotides read TGTGCCAGCAGCTCGCGGCGGACTAGCGGGGGCAATGAGCAGTTCTTC. Its translation: CASSSRRTSGGNEQFF. The rearrangement links TRBV3-1 (or the pseudogene TRBV3-2) to TRBJ2-1; 13 bases are a match to TRBD2. The CDR3 contains 16 residues. V lost 5 bases, J lost 6 bases, and 7 bases stayed unmatched. Looked up from germline, CDR1 is LGHDT and CDR2 is YNNKEL (reference sequence).

This rearrangement joins TRBV9 to TRBJ2-2; 12 bases line up with TRBD2. Trimming at V came to 0 bases and at J to 5 bases, leaving 14 bases not matched to a gene. This CDR3 has 20 residues. The germline V gene encodes CDR1 SGDLS and CDR2 YYNGEE. The CDR3 bases are TGTGCCAGCAGCGTAGAGGGACCAGCTAGCGGGAGGGCCTCGACCGGGGAGCTGTTTTTT. Translated, it gives CASSVEGPASGRASTGELFF.